This T cell receptor beta chain was retrieved from a study of blood T cell repertoires in COVID-19. Study-wide background: Samples taken during acute and convalescent COVID-19 were collected in the United States, Italy and Spain.

In the source study's methods: It was from reference gene primer amplification that nucleated cell counts were estimated. Using immunoSEQ multiplex PCR, the repertoire was profiled, and TCRdb retains in-frame clones only, with some absent. That table furnishes V, J and clone size, whereas the DNA furnished D and trimming. The sample consists of around 90,000 clones, about nine tenths of them appearing once. CDR1 and CDR2 (germline): SGHNT, YYREEE (reference sequence). The V segment lost 0 bases and the J segment 5 bases; nucleotides outside the gene matches: 4. The CDR3 extends over 14 amino acids. This sequence originates from a male donor with acute or convalescent COVID-19. This chain links TRBV5-4 with TRBJ2-5; 7 bases are shared with TRBD2. What was sequenced was peripheral blood. CDR3 loop: CASSLVAGEETQYF. The CDR3 DNA sequence: TGTGCCAGCAGCTTGGTGGCGGGGGAGGAGACCCAGTACTTC.